Listed below are T cell receptor beta chains from one sample, sequenced in a study of cytomegalovirus exposure and HLA in healthy donors. The assay was immunoSEQ multiplex PCR, and TCRdb's table has in-frame clones only and misses some. The sample has 220,000 or so clones; over 80% are singletons. The sequenced material came from PBMCs. The receptors derive from a woman aged 25 to 45 in good health and CMV-seropositive. CDR3s include the opening cysteine and the closing phenylalanine or tryptophan. Fields, in order: V gene, clone size, J gene, D gene, CDR3 DNA, CDR3 protein. The D gene is left open where the match is weak. The size field is filled for only some rows; it gives once, few, many or a size class.

V: TRBV6-1
size: .
J: TRBJ2-1
D: .
DNA: TGTGCCAGCACTAGGTCCGCAGGTGAGCAGTTCTTC
CDR3: CASTRSAGEQFF

V: TRBV20-1
size: .
J: TRBJ2-4
D: .
DNA: TGCAGTGCTAGAGAAGACATTCAGTACTTC
CDR3: CSAREDIQYF

V: TRBV19
size: .
J: TRBJ2-7
D: TRBD2
DNA: TGTGCCAGTAGGGCTAGCGGGACAAGGTACGAGCAGTACTTC
CDR3: CASRASGTRYEQYF

V: TRBV6-1
size: .
J: TRBJ2-7
D: TRBD2
DNA: TGTGCCAGCAGTGTTATACTAGCGGGAGCCAGAGCCTACGAGCAGTACTTC
CDR3: CASSVILAGARAYEQYF

V: TRBV7-6
size: .
J: TRBJ2-1
D: .
DNA: TGTGCCAGCAGCTACGGGGGACAGCACAATGAGCAGTTCTTC
CDR3: CASSYGGQHNEQFF

V: TRBV5-6
size: .
J: TRBJ2-7
D: .
DNA: TGTGCCAGCAGCTGGATCCTTAGAGGGATTTACGAGCAGTACTTC
CDR3: CASSWILRGIYEQYF

V: TRBV5-6
size: .
J: TRBJ1-2
D: TRBD1
DNA: TGTGCCAGCAGCCTGCACGGGACAGCCGATCGCTACACCTTC
CDR3: CASSLHGTADRYTF

V: TRBV9
size: .
J: TRBJ2-7
D: .
DNA: TGTGCCAGCAGCGGGGGGACTGCTCGGCAGTACTTC
CDR3: CASSGGTARQYF

V: TRBV30
size: .
J: TRBJ2-1
D: TRBD2
DNA: TGTGCCTGGAGTGCCGGACTAGCGGGAGACAATGAGCAGTTCTTC
CDR3: CAWSAGLAGDNEQFF

V: TRBV30
size: .
J: TRBJ2-1
D: TRBD1
DNA: TGTGCCTGGGACAGGGTGGGGACTGAGCAGTTCTTC
CDR3: CAWDRVGTEQFF

V: TRBV30
size: .
J: TRBJ2-3
D: .
DNA: TGTGCCTGGAGTGCCGGGAGGGGGCAGTTGACAGATACGCAGTATTTT
CDR3: CAWSAGRGQLTDTQYF

V: TRBV4-1
size: .
J: TRBJ1-2
D: .
DNA: TGCGCCAGCAGCCACCCGATGCGGGGCCCTGGCTACACCTTC
CDR3: CASSHPMRGPGYTF

V: TRBV6-5
size: few
J: TRBJ2-7
D: .
DNA: TGTGCCAGCAGCCGAGGCAACGAGCAGTACTTC
CDR3: CASSRGNEQYF

V: TRBV4-1
size: .
J: TRBJ1-5
D: .
DNA: TGCGCCAGCAGCCAAGGGGTAAATCAGCCCCAGCATTTT
CDR3: CASSQGVNQPQHF

V: TRBV11-1
size: .
J: TRBJ2-1
D: TRBD2
DNA: TGTGCCAGCAGCTTAAGGGTGGGACTAGCGGGAGTACGGGAGCAGTTCTTC
CDR3: CASSLRVGLAGVREQFF

V: TRBV19
size: .
J: TRBJ2-1
D: .
DNA: TGTGCCAGTAGTATTAGCGCGAGCTCCTACAATGAGCAGTTCTTC
CDR3: CASSISASSYNEQFF

V: TRBV28
size: .
J: TRBJ1-5
D: .
DNA: TGTGCCAGCACCTCGGGCGGGGCGGATTATAGCAATCAGCCCCAGCATTTT
CDR3: CASTSGGADYSNQPQHF

V: TRBV9
size: .
J: TRBJ2-2
D: .
DNA: TGTGCCAGCAGCGCCGGGGAGGACAGCACCGGGGAGCTGTTTTTT
CDR3: CASSAGEDSTGELFF

V: TRBV11-2
size: .
J: TRBJ2-7
D: TRBD1
DNA: TGTGCCAGCAGCTTAAGTCTTAGGGGACAGGGGAAAGGGGAGCAGTACTTC
CDR3: CASSLSLRGQGKGEQYF

V: TRBV4-3
size: .
J: TRBJ2-5
D: .
DNA: TGCGCCAGCAGCCGCGGTTTGGGCCAAGAGACCCAGTACTTC
CDR3: CASSRGLGQETQYF

V: TRBV14
size: few
J: TRBJ1-2
D: TRBD1
DNA: TGTGCCAGCAGCCTGGGACAGACCTATGGCTACACCTTC
CDR3: CASSLGQTYGYTF

V: TRBV11-2
size: .
J: TRBJ2-7
D: .
DNA: TGTGCCAGCAGCTCCGGGGGCAACTACGAGCAGTACTTC
CDR3: CASSSGGNYEQYF

V: TRBV9
size: .
J: TRBJ2-1
D: .
DNA: TGTGCCAGCAGCGTGACGGGGTACAATGAGCAGTTCTTC
CDR3: CASSVTGYNEQFF

V: TRBV4-2
size: .
J: TRBJ2-1
D: .
DNA: TGTGCCAGCAGCCAAGAGGTCGTTATGGTGGGCGGGAAGGCAAATGAGCAGTTCTTC
CDR3: CASSQEVVMVGGKANEQFF

V: TRBV30
size: .
J: TRBJ1-1
D: .
DNA: TGTGCCTGGAGTGTATGGGGGGATACTGAAGCTTTCTTT
CDR3: CAWSVWGDTEAFF

V: TRBV29-1
size: .
J: TRBJ2-3
D: .
DNA: TGCAGCGTGGAAGCGGGAGATACGCAGTATTTT
CDR3: CSVEAGDTQYF

V: TRBV18
size: .
J: TRBJ1-4
D: .
DNA: TGTGCCAGCTCACCCTTGGGGGGTGGCGATGAAAAACTGTTTTTT
CDR3: CASSPLGGGDEKLFF

V: TRBV7-8
size: .
J: TRBJ1-2
D: .
DNA: TGTGCCAGCAGCTCACCCTTGCAGACTTCAAACTATGGCTACACCTTC
CDR3: CASSSPLQTSNYGYTF

V: TRBV28
size: .
J: TRBJ2-5
D: .
DNA: TGTGCCAGCAGTTTAACGGCAACGCTAGTGGAGACCCAGTACTTC
CDR3: CASSLTATLVETQYF

V: TRBV5-1
size: .
J: TRBJ2-7
D: TRBD2
DNA: TGCGCCAGCAGCCCGGGGACTAGCGGGCCCCTAGAGCAGTACTTC
CDR3: CASSPGTSGPLEQYF

V: TRBV27
size: .
J: TRBJ1-2
D: .
DNA: TGTGCCAGCAGTTTCGTCCAGGGGTCGGTAGGCTACACCTTC
CDR3: CASSFVQGSVGYTF

V: TRBV7-9
size: .
J: TRBJ2-2
D: .
DNA: TGTGCCAGCAGTAGTAGCAGAATAACCGGGGAGCTGTTTTTT
CDR3: CASSSSRITGELFF

V: TRBV11-2
size: .
J: TRBJ1-2
D: .
DNA: TGTGCCAGCAGCTTAGTCGGGGGCTACACCTTC
CDR3: CASSLVGGYTF

V: TRBV7-2
size: .
J: TRBJ2-6
D: .
DNA: TGTGCCAGGGGAGAATGGGTACCCCCTGGGGCCAACGTCCTGACTTTC
CDR3: CARGEWVPPGANVLTF

V: TRBV28
size: once
J: TRBJ2-7
D: TRBD2
DNA: TGTGCCAGCACCATTCGGGGAGGGACTAGCGGCTACGAGCAGTACTTC
CDR3: CASTIRGGTSGYEQYF

V: TRBV28
size: .
J: TRBJ2-7
D: .
DNA: TGTGCCAGCAGCCCCCCCCGGGTGAATGATTACGAGCAGTACTTC
CDR3: CASSPPRVNDYEQYF

V: TRBV27
size: .
J: TRBJ2-1
D: TRBD2
DNA: TGTGCCAGCAGTATCCGACTAGCGGGAGCTAATAATGAGCAGTTCTTC
CDR3: CASSIRLAGANNEQFF

V: TRBV7-3
size: .
J: TRBJ2-1
D: TRBD2
DNA: TGTGCCAGCAGCCACACCGGGACTAGCGGGATGGTTGAGCAGTTCTTC
CDR3: CASSHTGTSGMVEQFF

V: TRBV10-3
size: .
J: TRBJ2-5
D: .
DNA: TGTGCCATCGGGGATGAGACCCAGTACTTC
CDR3: CAIGDETQYF

V: TRBV29-1
size: .
J: TRBJ1-1
D: .
DNA: TGCAGCGTTGAATCAAGGGGGAACACTGAAGCTTTCTTT
CDR3: CSVESRGNTEAFF

V: TRBV11-2
size: .
J: TRBJ2-7
D: .
DNA: TGTGCCAGCAGCTTAAGGAGAAACTCCTACGAGCAGTACTTC
CDR3: CASSLRRNSYEQYF

V: TRBV6-1
size: .
J: TRBJ1-5
D: .
DNA: TGTGCCAGCAGTGAAGCGCGGCGACAGGCCGATCAGCCCCAGCATTTT
CDR3: CASSEARRQADQPQHF

V: TRBV5-4
size: .
J: TRBJ2-3
D: TRBD2
DNA: TGTGCCAGCAGCACATGGACTAGCGGGAGGGCAGATACGCAGTATTTT
CDR3: CASSTWTSGRADTQYF

V: TRBV5-7
size: .
J: TRBJ1-1
D: TRBD1
DNA: TGTGCCAGCAGCTTGGACAGGGGGAACACTGAAGCTTTCTTT
CDR3: CASSLDRGNTEAFF

V: TRBV10-1
size: .
J: TRBJ2-1
D: .
DNA: TGCGCCAGCAGTTCGGCGGGAACTAATGAGCAGTTCTTC
CDR3: CASSSAGTNEQFF

V: TRBV19
size: .
J: TRBJ1-4
D: .
DNA: TGTGCCAGTAGTATTGGAGGGATCGGGGAAAAACTGTTTTTT
CDR3: CASSIGGIGEKLFF

V: TRBV6-6
size: .
J: TRBJ1-3
D: .
DNA: TGTGTCATCTACGACTCTGGAAACACCATATATTTT
CDR3: CVIYDSGNTIYF

V: TRBV14
size: .
J: TRBJ2-2
D: .
DNA: TGTGCCAGCAGCCAAGCGGACTCTAGGGACGAGGTTTTT
CDR3: CASSQADSRDEVF

V: TRBV7-9
size: few
J: TRBJ2-1
D: .
DNA: TGTGCCAGCAGCTCAAAGTTCATTGAGCAGTTCTTC
CDR3: CASSSKFIEQFF

V: TRBV4-1
size: .
J: TRBJ2-5
D: .
DNA: TGCGCCAGCAGCCGAGGGACCCAAGAGACCCAGTACTTC
CDR3: CASSRGTQETQYF

V: TRBV7-2
size: once
J: TRBJ1-2
D: .
DNA: TGTGCCAGCAGCTTAGGGTGGCCGGGACGAGGTGGCTACACCTTC
CDR3: CASSLGWPGRGGYTF

V: TRBV7-2
size: .
J: TRBJ2-2
D: TRBD2
DNA: TGTGCCAGCAGGTTCCTCGCGGGAGCCACCGGGGAGCTGTTTTTT
CDR3: CASRFLAGATGELFF